This T cell receptor (beta chain) originates from a study of OX40 agonist ivuxolimab in advanced cancers. Background on the study: Among those enrolled, mean age was approximately 60 years (range roughly 23 to 79) and about 81% were male.

Autoimmune disease history or systemic immunosuppression led to patients being barred. Profiled with immunoSEQ multiplex PCR; TCRdb holds only in-frame clones, not every one. The repertoire holds tens of thousands of clones, with roughly 80% as singletons. Germline CDR1 LNHDA, CDR2 SQIVND (reference sequence). The CDR3 sequence is 12 residues long. Trimming took 5 bases from V and 6 from J, leaving 9 bases between them. The source is an adult with an advanced solid tumor such as melanoma, head and neck, liver or kidney cancer. Sample: CD4+ or CD8+ T cells sorted from blood, taken in a trial of the OX40 agonist ivuxolimab. The chain combines TRBV19 with TRBJ2-3, with D perhaps matching TRBD1 (6 bases). The CDR3 here is CASSVQGDTQYF. DNA of the CDR3: TGTGCCAGTAGTGTTCAGGGGGATACGCAGTATTTT. The variable domain in full, with the rest retrieved from reference TRBV19 and TRBJ2-3, is DGGITQSPKYLFRKEGQNVTLSCEQNLNHDAMYWYRQDPGQGLRLIYYSQIVNDFQKGDIAEGYSVSREKKESFPLTVTSAQKNPTAFYLCASSVQGDTQYFGPGTRLTVL.